A selection of T cell receptor beta chains follows, all from one sample in a study of blood T cell repertoires in COVID-19. Measured with immunoSEQ multiplex PCR; TCRdb has only the in-frame clones, and not every one. The sample consists of roughly 300,000 clones, 65% to 85% of them appearing once. The sample comprised peripheral blood. The receptor source for this set is a woman between 50 and 59 years old with acute or convalescent COVID-19. Both conserved end residues are part of each CDR3. D genes are given only for firm matches. The size of a clone is reported for some rows only, either as once, few or many, or as a class for expanded clones.

cdr3_aa	cdr3_nt	clone_size	j_call	v_call	d_call
CAWSPTGNQPQHF	TGTGCCTGGAGTCCGACAGGAAATCAGCCCCAGCATTTT	NA	TRBJ1-5	TRBV30	NA
CASSLGGEETQYF	TGTGCCAGCAGCTTGGGGGGTGAAGAGACCCAGTACTTC	NA	TRBJ2-5	TRBV7-3	NA
CSAGQGGGEAFF	TGCAGCGCCGGACAGGGGGGAGGCGAAGCTTTCTTT	NA	TRBJ1-1	TRBV29-1	TRBD1
CASSVSAGGEQFF	TGTGCCAGCAGCGTATCAGCGGGAGGTGAGCAGTTCTTC	NA	TRBJ2-1	TRBV9	TRBD2
CASRRSGGSGANVLTF	TGTGCCAGCAGGCGATCAGGGGGCTCTGGGGCCAACGTCCTGACTTTC	NA	TRBJ2-6	TRBV6-6	TRBD1
CASSAGLTTYEQYF	TGTGCCAGCAGTGCGGGACTTACAACCTACGAGCAGTACTTC	NA	TRBJ2-7	TRBV2	NA
CASRDRGRGNTIYF	TGTGCCAGCAGGGACAGGGGGCGAGGAAACACCATATATTTT	once	TRBJ1-3	TRBV6-6	TRBD1
CASSQTHFPDTQYF	TGTGCCAGCAGCCAAACCCACTTCCCAGATACGCAGTATTTT	NA	TRBJ2-3	TRBV14	NA
CASSRTGGITEAFF	TGTGCCAGCAGTCGGACAGGGGGCATCACTGAAGCTTTCTTT	few	TRBJ1-1	TRBV6-2/TRBV6-3	TRBD1
CASSVALAGSTDTQYF	TGTGCCAGCAGCGTAGCACTAGCGGGATCCACAGATACGCAGTATTTT	NA	TRBJ2-3	TRBV9	TRBD2
CASSLGTGRGAEAFF	TGTGCCAGCAGCTTGGGGACAGGGAGGGGCGCTGAAGCTTTCTTT	NA	TRBJ1-1	TRBV5-5	TRBD1
CASSQGLVAGPETQYF	TGTGCCAGCAGCCAAGGTTTAGTAGCGGGACCGGAGACCCAGTACTTC	NA	TRBJ2-5	TRBV4-2	TRBD2
CASSKTESSYNEQFF	TGTGCCAGCAGTAAGACTGAGAGCTCCTACAATGAGCAGTTCTTC	NA	TRBJ2-1	TRBV6-5	NA
CASSHGGNTEAFF	TGTGCCAGCAGCCACGGGGGGAACACTGAAGCTTTCTTT	NA	TRBJ1-1	TRBV3-1/TRBV3-2	NA
CASSSRTAGDKNIQYF	TGTGCCAGCAGCTCAAGGACCGCCGGGGACAAAAACATTCAGTACTTC	NA	TRBJ2-4	TRBV7-3	NA
CSTGGMNTEAFF	TGCTCAACGGGAGGTATGAACACTGAAGCTTTCTTT	NA	TRBJ1-1	TRBV10-2	NA
CASSVTGGGTEAFF	TGTGCCAGCAGCGTCACAGGGGGCGGAACTGAAGCTTTCTTT	NA	TRBJ1-1	TRBV9	TRBD1
CASSIDSADTQYF	TGTGCCAGTAGTATAGATTCGGCAGATACGCAGTATTTT	NA	TRBJ2-3	TRBV19	NA
CASRGQSNTEAFF	TGTGCCAGCAGAGGACAGTCGAACACTGAAGCTTTCTTT	NA	TRBJ1-1	TRBV14	NA
CASSLAAMDSPSSNYGYTF	TGTGCCAGCAGCTTAGCTGCGATGGACTCCCCCTCCAGTAACTATGGCTACACCTTC	NA	TRBJ1-2	TRBV7-9	NA
CASSLLAGGPYEQYF	TGTGCCAGCAGCTTGCTAGCGGGAGGCCCCTACGAGCAGTACTTC	NA	TRBJ2-7	TRBV11-1	TRBD2
CASSETGKDNQPQHF	TGTGCCAGTAGTGAAACAGGGAAAGACAATCAGCCCCAGCATTTT	NA	TRBJ1-5	TRBV19	NA